Listed below are T cell receptor beta chains from one sample, sequenced in a study of T cell repertoires in cytomegalovirus infection. TCRdb reanalysed the reads using MiXCR and keeps one entry per CDR3 protein. The table has approximately 250,000 distinct CDR3 sequences, roughly 12% seen once. The source material was PBMCs. These receptors came from a human donor in good health (CMV status not recorded). Some clones in this sample may be carry-over from other donors' samples. Each CDR3 is given with its conserved first and last residue.

V gene: TRBV7-2
J gene: TRBJ1-6
CDR3 protein: CASSPRGRGASPLHF

V gene: TRBV7-2
J gene: TRBJ2-3
CDR3 protein: CASSTLAGGTQYF

V gene: TRBV29-1
J gene: TRBJ2-2
CDR3 protein: CSVETSQGSGELFF

V gene: TRBV6-2/TRBV6-3
J gene: TRBJ2-2
CDR3 protein: CASSYNRGTNTGELFF

V gene: TRBV7-2
J gene: TRBJ2-3
CDR3 protein: CASSFPSTDTQYF

V gene: TRBV7-2
J gene: TRBJ2-1
CDR3 protein: CASSLGGRADNEQFF

V gene: TRBV12-3/TRBV12-4
J gene: TRBJ2-2
CDR3 protein: CASSSDTESTGELFF

V gene: TRBV20-1
J gene: TRBJ2-7
CDR3 protein: CSATIPGRAHEQYF

V gene: TRBV6-6
J gene: TRBJ1-1
CDR3 protein: CASSYQSPGLNTEAFF

V gene: TRBV19
J gene: TRBJ1-5
CDR3 protein: CATSVGGRDQPQHF

V gene: TRBV6-5
J gene: TRBJ2-6
CDR3 protein: CASSYEGTGANVLTF

V gene: TRBV19
J gene: TRBJ2-2
CDR3 protein: CASRNYADTGELFF

V gene: TRBV29-1
J gene: TRBJ2-5
CDR3 protein: CSVDRGLQETQYF

V gene: TRBV7-3
J gene: TRBJ2-1
CDR3 protein: CASSLLRLANEQFF

V gene: TRBV20-1
J gene: TRBJ2-5
CDR3 protein: CSADRLAAQETQYF

V gene: TRBV7-3
J gene: TRBJ2-1
CDR3 protein: CASSSTGGIISDEQFF

V gene: TRBV7-2
J gene: TRBJ2-3
CDR3 protein: CASSLTTGSLPDTQYF

V gene: TRBV7-2
J gene: TRBJ1-2
CDR3 protein: CASSSPARDRAGVGGYTF

V gene: TRBV7-6
J gene: TRBJ2-7
CDR3 protein: CASSLETGAYEQYF

V gene: TRBV11-2
J gene: TRBJ1-1
CDR3 protein: CASSLGAKGAEAFF

V gene: TRBV19
J gene: TRBJ1-5
CDR3 protein: CASSIYREGQPQHF

V gene: TRBV19
J gene: TRBJ2-7
CDR3 protein: CASSIGLLGETYEQYF

V gene: TRBV25-1
J gene: TRBJ2-2
CDR3 protein: CASSDWPNTGELFF

V gene: TRBV7-2
J gene: TRBJ1-1
CDR3 protein: CASSVYDGGTEAFF

V gene: TRBV7-2
J gene: TRBJ2-1
CDR3 protein: CASSLAEGLEQFF

V gene: TRBV7-2
J gene: TRBJ2-2
CDR3 protein: CASSRSGSGTGELFF

V gene: TRBV2
J gene: TRBJ2-5
CDR3 protein: CASTLGWETQYF